This is a list of T cell receptor beta chains from one sample in a study of blood T cell repertoires in COVID-19. Only in-frame clones appear in the TCRdb table, and some are missing; sequencing was by immunoSEQ multiplex PCR. The sample has 45,000 to 55,000 clones; about 87% are singletons. Specimen: peripheral blood. The receptors were sampled from an elderly man with acute or convalescent COVID-19. Both conserved end residues are part of each CDR3. The D gene is left open where the match is weak. Expanded clones get a size class; other rows say once, few or many, or leave the size out.

D gene,V gene,clone size,J gene,CDR3 protein,CDR3 DNA
NA,TRBV5-4,once,TRBJ2-7,CASSLEQGLLYEQYF,TGTGCCAGCAGCTTGGAACAGGGCCTCCTCTACGAGCAGTACTTC
NA,TRBV5-1,NA,TRBJ2-4,CASSGEGGAAKNIQYF,TGCGCCAGCAGCGGGGAAGGGGGAGCGGCCAAAAACATTCAGTACTTC
TRBD2,TRBV2,NA,TRBJ2-3,CASGTSASTDTQYF,TGTGCCAGCGGCACTAGCGCTAGCACAGATACGCAGTATTTT
TRBD1,TRBV4-1,NA,TRBJ1-2,CASSQGTGYGYTF,TGCGCCAGCAGCCAAGGGACAGGGTATGGCTACACCTTC
NA,TRBV3-1/TRBV3-2,NA,TRBJ1-1,CASSQDMGRETEAFF,TGTGCCAGCAGCCAAGATATGGGAAGGGAGACTGAAGCTTTCTTT
NA,TRBV3-1/TRBV3-2,NA,TRBJ2-7,CASTPGRAVAYEQYF,TGTGCCAGCACCCCCGGGCGAGCGGTCGCCTACGAGCAGTACTTC
TRBD1,TRBV18,NA,TRBJ1-1,CASSPSGQMNTEAFF,TGTGCCAGCTCACCTTCGGGACAGATGAACACTGAAGCTTTCTTT
TRBD2,TRBV28,NA,TRBJ2-1,CASSYLAGGLNEQFF,TGTGCCAGCAGTTATTTAGCGGGGGGGCTAAATGAGCAGTTCTTC
TRBD1,TRBV6-5,NA,TRBJ1-1,CASSWDRGNTEAFF,TGTGCCAGCAGTTGGGACAGGGGGAACACTGAAGCTTTCTTT
NA,TRBV19,NA,TRBJ2-2,CASSILSSTGELFF,TGTGCCAGTAGTATTCTCTCTTCCACCGGGGAGCTGTTTTTT
NA,TRBV7-9,NA,TRBJ1-2,CASSPGGRHTF,TGTGCCAGCAGCCCGGGGGGTCGTCACACCTTC
NA,TRBV28,few,TRBJ2-7,CASSTPVPSSYEQYF,TGTGCCAGCAGTACCCCAGTCCCCAGCTCCTACGAGCAGTACTTC
NA,TRBV5-8,NA,TRBJ2-7,CASSLALYEQYF,TGTGCCAGCAGCTTGGCCCTCTACGAGCAGTACTTC
TRBD1,TRBV5-4,NA,TRBJ1-1,CASSDRDLLTEAFF,TGTGCCAGCAGTGACAGGGATTTGTTAACTGAAGCTTTCTTT
NA,TRBV5-1,NA,TRBJ1-1,CASSREGNTEAFF,TGCGCCAGCAGCAGAGAGGGGAACACTGAAGCTTTCTTT
NA,TRBV6-5,NA,TRBJ2-7,CASSGQSKRDYEQYF,TGTGCCAGCAGCGGACAATCAAAGAGAGACTACGAGCAGTACTTC
NA,TRBV21-1,NA,TRBJ2-4,CASSSWTLAKNIQYF,TGTGCCAGCAGCTCCTGGACACTGGCCAAAAACATTCAGTACTTC
NA,TRBV2,NA,TRBJ1-5,CASSGTPIQPQHF,TGTGCCAGCAGCGGGACACCAATTCAGCCCCAGCATTTT
TRBD1,TRBV6-4,NA,TRBJ1-1,CASSDRTGEAFF,TGTGCCAGCAGTGACCGGACAGGAGAAGCTTTCTTT
TRBD1,TRBV6-5,few,TRBJ1-5,CASSSLGQGEQPQHF,TGTGCCAGCAGCAGCCTAGGACAGGGCGAACAGCCCCAGCATTTT
TRBD2,TRBV10-3,NA,TRBJ2-3,CAIQKAGERETDTQYF,TGTGCCATTCAGAAAGCGGGGGAACGGGAGACAGATACGCAGTATTTT
NA,TRBV28,NA,TRBJ1-1,CASSLERGRIGAFF,TGTGCCAGCAGTTTAGAGCGGGGGCGTATAGGAGCTTTCTTT
NA,TRBV7-9,NA,TRBJ1-3,CASSLRDLDSSGNTIYF,TGTGCCAGCAGCTTACGAGACCTGGACTCCTCTGGAAACACCATATATTTT
TRBD1,TRBV18,NA,TRBJ1-4,CASSLLLRTGDNEKLFF,TGTGCCAGCTCACTGCTGCTTCGTACAGGGGATAATGAAAAACTGTTTTTT
NA,TRBV19,NA,TRBJ1-5,CASSISGQRYFSNQPQHF,TGTGCCAGTAGTATATCGGGACAAAGGTACTTTAGCAATCAGCCCCAGCATTTT
NA,TRBV12-3/TRBV12-4,NA,TRBJ1-4,CASRRGEREKLFF,TGTGCCAGCCGCAGGGGAGAGAGAGAAAAACTGTTTTTT
NA,TRBV7-2,NA,TRBJ1-1,CASTTYRHTEAFF,TGTGCCAGCACCACGTACAGACACACTGAAGCTTTCTTT
NA,TRBV6-5,NA,TRBJ2-1,CASSPSLRAWNEQFF,TGTGCCAGCAGCCCCAGCCTGCGGGCTTGGAATGAGCAGTTCTTC
NA,TRBV3-1/TRBV3-2,NA,TRBJ1-2,CASSQVLGASDGYTF,TGTGCCAGCAGCCAAGTGTTGGGGGCGTCCGACGGCTACACCTTC
TRBD1,TRBV7-7,NA,TRBJ2-3,CASSFRQGDTQYF,TGTGCCAGCAGCTTTAGACAGGGAGATACGCAGTATTTT
TRBD2,TRBV7-2,NA,TRBJ2-3,CASSSGLAWDTQYF,TGTGCCAGCAGCTCAGGACTAGCTTGGGATACGCAGTATTTT
TRBD1,TRBV7-9,NA,TRBJ2-3,CASSLRTGLTDTQYF,TGTGCCAGCAGCTTAAGGACAGGTCTCACAGATACGCAGTATTTT
NA,TRBV5-1,NA,TRBJ2-7,CASFPGGQRYEQYF,TGCGCCAGCTTCCCCGGCGGGCAACGCTACGAGCAGTACTTC
NA,TRBV4-2,NA,TRBJ2-7,CASSLPGPGLVREQYF,TGTGCCAGCAGCCTTCCCGGGCCGGGGTTGGTTCGCGAGCAGTACTTC
NA,TRBV6-5,NA,TRBJ2-3,CASKSRSGTDTQYF,TGTGCCAGCAAATCTCGGAGTGGCACAGATACGCAGTATTTT
NA,TRBV5-6,NA,TRBJ2-5,CASSPGRRETQYF,TGTGCCAGCAGCCCAGGGAGGAGAGAGACCCAGTACTTC
TRBD1,TRBV2,NA,TRBJ1-5,CASRPLLGTGGLYSNQPQHF,TGTGCCAGCAGACCTCTCCTCGGGACAGGGGGCCTCTATAGCAATCAGCCCCAGCATTTT
TRBD1,TRBV15,NA,TRBJ2-2,CATSRGQGVEIGELFF,TGTGCCACCAGCAGAGGACAGGGGGTTGAAATCGGGGAGCTGTTTTTT
NA,TRBV6-5,NA,TRBJ2-1,CASSPRSYNEQFF,TGTGCCAGCAGCCCCCGTAGTTACAATGAGCAGTTCTTC
TRBD1,TRBV5-1,few,TRBJ2-3,CASSYGQGADTQYF,TGCGCCAGCAGCTACGGACAGGGCGCAGATACGCAGTATTTT